Listed below are T cell receptor beta chains from one sample, sequenced in a study of cytomegalovirus exposure and HLA in healthy donors. Clones were read by immunoSEQ multiplex PCR, and TCRdb kept only the in-frame ones, dropping some. The sample consists of more than 110,000 clones, approximately 82% of them appearing once. Source material: PBMCs. These receptors originate from a man aged 25-40 years in good health and CMV-seropositive. Each CDR3 is given with its conserved first and last residue. Clone sizes are given selectively: once, few, many, or a class where the clone is expanded.

v_call: TRBV28
clone_size: -
j_call: TRBJ1-1
cdr3_aa: CASSFRNTEAFF

v_call: TRBV27
clone_size: -
j_call: TRBJ2-7
cdr3_aa: CASKTQLAGDPTRQYF

v_call: TRBV2
clone_size: -
j_call: TRBJ2-1
cdr3_aa: CASRLGQGFNEQFF

v_call: TRBV5-4
clone_size: -
j_call: TRBJ1-1
cdr3_aa: CASSSSGHQEAFF

v_call: TRBV29-1
clone_size: -
j_call: TRBJ2-1
cdr3_aa: CSAKLPRTYNEQFF

v_call: TRBV18
clone_size: -
j_call: TRBJ2-3
cdr3_aa: CASSPSQGSTDTQYF

v_call: TRBV7-9
clone_size: -
j_call: TRBJ2-1
cdr3_aa: CASSPSGTSGISYNEQFF

v_call: TRBV9
clone_size: few
j_call: TRBJ1-1
cdr3_aa: CASSAGQGSEAFF

v_call: TRBV28
clone_size: -
j_call: TRBJ1-4
cdr3_aa: CASSLKGGSEKLFF

v_call: TRBV6-1
clone_size: -
j_call: TRBJ1-1
cdr3_aa: CASRGTAGGNTEAFF

v_call: TRBV2
clone_size: -
j_call: TRBJ2-4
cdr3_aa: CASSEKFQAKNIQYF

v_call: TRBV7-2
clone_size: -
j_call: TRBJ2-5
cdr3_aa: CASSLGSSGGQETQYF

v_call: TRBV28
clone_size: few
j_call: TRBJ1-4
cdr3_aa: CASSPSSTNEKLFF

v_call: TRBV6-5
clone_size: -
j_call: TRBJ1-1
cdr3_aa: CASSYSGLNTEAFF

v_call: TRBV9
clone_size: -
j_call: TRBJ2-2
cdr3_aa: CASSVEREGGELFF

v_call: TRBV18
clone_size: -
j_call: TRBJ2-7
cdr3_aa: CASPREEREVYEQYF

v_call: TRBV11-2
clone_size: -
j_call: TRBJ2-3
cdr3_aa: CASSLQRSHTDTQYF

v_call: TRBV30
clone_size: -
j_call: TRBJ1-6
cdr3_aa: CAWTAGRPPLHF

v_call: TRBV6-5
clone_size: -
j_call: TRBJ1-1
cdr3_aa: CASTQTGETFF

v_call: TRBV19
clone_size: -
j_call: TRBJ2-1
cdr3_aa: CASSGLAGGPNNEQFF

v_call: TRBV5-1
clone_size: few
j_call: TRBJ2-1
cdr3_aa: CASSPRELSSYNEQFF

v_call: TRBV5-1
clone_size: -
j_call: TRBJ2-1
cdr3_aa: CASSLGDTYNEQFF

v_call: TRBV6-5
clone_size: -
j_call: TRBJ1-5
cdr3_aa: CASSYSGGYGNQPQHF

v_call: TRBV27
clone_size: -
j_call: TRBJ2-7
cdr3_aa: CASSFGTGYEQYF

v_call: TRBV5-1
clone_size: few
j_call: TRBJ1-3
cdr3_aa: CASSLEAGGGNTIYF